This T cell receptor (beta chain) was retrieved from a study of Ad26.COV2.S vaccination and SARS-CoV-2 variants. Germline loops: CDR1 SGHDN, CDR2 FVKESK. The length of the CDR3 is 13 residues. Trimming left V 0 bases short and J 8 bases short, with 10 bases between. The protocol was immunoSEQ multiplex PCR, while the TCRdb copy is restricted to in-frame clones and leaves out a portion. The sample includes about 440,000 clones, about 92% of them seen just once. This clone was observed a handful of times. Noted treatment: some 20 received Ad26.COV2.S at low or high dose, single or two shots; roughly 5 received placebo; per-sample allocation not given. At day 63 after the first vaccine or placebo injection, samples were drawn.

Material: peripheral blood, obtained in a trial of Ad26.COV2.S vaccine versus placebo. The chain combines TRBV14 with TRBJ1-2; a possible D gene is TRBD1 (5 bases). The receptor comes from a person aged 18-65 years who received the Ad26.COV2.S COVID-19 vaccine or a placebo. The CDR3 here is CASSQDIGVGYTF. CDR3 sequence (DNA): TGTGCCAGCAGCCAAGATATAGGGGTGGGCTACACCTTC.